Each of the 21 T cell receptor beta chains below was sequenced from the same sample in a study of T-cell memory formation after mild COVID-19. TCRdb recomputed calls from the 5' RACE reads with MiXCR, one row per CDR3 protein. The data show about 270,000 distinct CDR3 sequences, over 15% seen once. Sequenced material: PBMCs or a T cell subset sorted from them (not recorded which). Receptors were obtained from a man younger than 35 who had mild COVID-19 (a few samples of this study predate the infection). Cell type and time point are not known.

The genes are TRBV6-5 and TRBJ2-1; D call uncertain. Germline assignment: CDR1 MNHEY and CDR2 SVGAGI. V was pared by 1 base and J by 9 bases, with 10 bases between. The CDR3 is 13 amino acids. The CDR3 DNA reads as TGTGCCAGCAGTTACTTGCTAGTGGGTGAGCAGTTCTTC. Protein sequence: CASSYLLVGEQFF.

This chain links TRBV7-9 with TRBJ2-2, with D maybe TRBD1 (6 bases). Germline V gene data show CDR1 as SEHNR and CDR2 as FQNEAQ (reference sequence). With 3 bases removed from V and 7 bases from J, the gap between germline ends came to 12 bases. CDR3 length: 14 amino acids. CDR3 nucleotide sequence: TGTGCCAGCAGCTTGGGGCAGGGGTACGGGGAGCTGTTTTTT. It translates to CASSLGQGYGELFF. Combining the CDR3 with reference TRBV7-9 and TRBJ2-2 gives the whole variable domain DTGVSQNPRHKITKRGQNVTFRCDPISEHNRLYWYRQTLGQGPEFLTYFQNEAQLEKSRLLSDRFSAERPKGSFSTLEIQRTEQGDSAMYLCASSLGQGYGELFFGEGSRLTVL.

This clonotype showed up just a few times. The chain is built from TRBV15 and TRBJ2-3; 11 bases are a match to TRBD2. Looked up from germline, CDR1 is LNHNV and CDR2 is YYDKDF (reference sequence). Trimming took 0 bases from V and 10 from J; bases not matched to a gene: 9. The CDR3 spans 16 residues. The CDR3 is CATSRDGTSGNLAQYF. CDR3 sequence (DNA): TGTGCCACCAGCAGAGATGGGACTAGCGGAAATCTGGCGCAGTATTTT.

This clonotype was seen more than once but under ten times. The CDR3 region has the DNA TGTGCCAGCAGCTTTCCTCCGGGACAGGGGGCGGAGACCCAGTACTTC. Translating it yields CASSFPPGQGAETQYF. This chain joins TRBV5-5 and TRBJ2-5; 12 bases match TRBD1. Germline assignment: CDR1 SGHKS and CDR2 YYEKEE (reference sequence). The trim removed 2 bases at V and 5 bases at J, leaving 7 bases unmatched. The CDR3 extends over 16 amino acids.

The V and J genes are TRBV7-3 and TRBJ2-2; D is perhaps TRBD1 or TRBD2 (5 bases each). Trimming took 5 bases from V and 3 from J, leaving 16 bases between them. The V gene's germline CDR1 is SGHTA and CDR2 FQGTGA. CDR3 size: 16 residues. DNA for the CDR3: TGTGCCAGCAGCCACTGGGTGGGGACGGACACCGGGGAGCTGTTTTTT. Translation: CASSHWVGTDTGELFF.

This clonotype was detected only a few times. The CDR3 is CASSLEWLNSPLHF. The DNA of the CDR3 is TGTGCCAGCAGCTTAGAATGGCTTAATTCACCCCTCCACTTT. The chain carries TRBV7-8 and TRBJ1-6, with unresolved D. Trimming stripped 1 base from V and 6 bases from J, with 7 bases between. CDR1 and CDR2 (germline): SGHVS, FQNEAQ. There are 14 residues in the CDR3.

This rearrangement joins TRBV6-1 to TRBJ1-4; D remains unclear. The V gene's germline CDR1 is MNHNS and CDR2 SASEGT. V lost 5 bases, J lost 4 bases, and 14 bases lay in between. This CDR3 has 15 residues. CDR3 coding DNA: TGTGCCAGCAGTCCCCGGGCAGGTATTAATGAAAAACTGTTTTTT. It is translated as CASSPRAGINEKLFF.

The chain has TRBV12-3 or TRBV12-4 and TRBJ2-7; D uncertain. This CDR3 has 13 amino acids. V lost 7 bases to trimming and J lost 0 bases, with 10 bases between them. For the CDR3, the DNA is TGTGCCAGCACCTCATCGGGCTCCTACGAGCAGTACTTC. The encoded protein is CASTSSGSYEQYF.

CDR3 nucleotide sequence: TGTGCCAGCAAGCAGGGAAGCCAGAGAGGCTACACCTTC. This codes for CASKQGSQRGYTF. The V gene is TRBV6-5, the J gene TRBJ1-2; a possible D gene is TRBD1 (5 bases). There are 13 residues in the CDR3. The V and J ends lost 7 bases and 8 bases respectively, with 17 bases between them. Germline-derived CDR1 and CDR2 are MNHEY and SVGAGI.

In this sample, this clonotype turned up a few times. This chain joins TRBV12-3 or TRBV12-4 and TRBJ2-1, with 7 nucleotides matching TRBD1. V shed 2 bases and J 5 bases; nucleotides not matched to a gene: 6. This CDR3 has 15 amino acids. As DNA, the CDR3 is TGTGCCAGCAGTTTATCACAGGGGCCCCACAATGAGCAGTTCTTC. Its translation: CASSLSQGPHNEQFF.

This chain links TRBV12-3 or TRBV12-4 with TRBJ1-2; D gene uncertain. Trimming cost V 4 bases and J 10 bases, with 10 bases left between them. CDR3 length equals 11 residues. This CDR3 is CASSSSGHYTF. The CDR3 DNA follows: TGTGCCAGCAGTTCCTCCGGGCACTACACCTTC.

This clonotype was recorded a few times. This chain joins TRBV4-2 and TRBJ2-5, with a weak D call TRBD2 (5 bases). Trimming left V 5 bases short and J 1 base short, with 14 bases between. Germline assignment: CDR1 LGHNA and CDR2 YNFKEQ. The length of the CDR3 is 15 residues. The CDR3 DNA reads TGTGCCAGCAGCAGAGGGTCTAGCAGCCAAGAGACCCAGTACTTC. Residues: CASSRGSSSQETQYF.

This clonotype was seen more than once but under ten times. The CDR3 region has the DNA TGTGCCAGCAGCTTAATGATTTTAGGGGGCGAGACCGGGGAGCTGTTTTTT. Residues: CASSLMILGGETGELFF. This chain connects TRBV7-6 to TRBJ2-2; 7 bases line up with TRBD1. The CDR3 extends over 17 amino acids. Per the germline V gene, CDR1 is SGHVS and CDR2 is FNYEAQ. Trimming at V came to 2 bases and at J to 5 bases, leaving 11 bases not matched to a gene. Combining the CDR3 with reference TRBV7-6 and TRBJ2-2 gives the whole variable domain GAGVSQSPRYKVTKRGQDVALRCDPISGHVSLYWYRQALGQGPEFLTYFNYEAQQDKSGLPNDRFSAERPEGSISTLTIQRTEQRDSAMYRCASSLMILGGETGELFFGEGSRLTVL.

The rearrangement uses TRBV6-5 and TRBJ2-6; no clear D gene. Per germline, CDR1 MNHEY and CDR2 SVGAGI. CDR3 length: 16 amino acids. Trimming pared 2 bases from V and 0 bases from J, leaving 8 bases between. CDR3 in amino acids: CASSYDPDSGANVLTF. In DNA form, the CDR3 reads TGTGCCAGCAGTTACGATCCAGACTCTGGGGCCAACGTCCTGACTTTC.

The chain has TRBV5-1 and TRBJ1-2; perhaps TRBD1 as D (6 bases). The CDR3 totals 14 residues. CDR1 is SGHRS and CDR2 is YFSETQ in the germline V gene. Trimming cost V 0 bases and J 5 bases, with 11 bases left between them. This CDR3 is CASSLGQEQYGYTF. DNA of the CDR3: TGCGCCAGCAGCTTGGGACAGGAGCAATATGGCTACACCTTC.

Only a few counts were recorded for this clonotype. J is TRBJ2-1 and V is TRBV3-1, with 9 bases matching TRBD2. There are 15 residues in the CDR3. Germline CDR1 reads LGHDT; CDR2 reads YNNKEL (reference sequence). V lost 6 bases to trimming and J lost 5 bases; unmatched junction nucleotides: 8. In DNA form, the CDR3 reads TGTGCCAGCAGAAGAGGAGCGGGGGGTGACAATGAGCAGTTCTTC. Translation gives CASRRGAGGDNEQFF.

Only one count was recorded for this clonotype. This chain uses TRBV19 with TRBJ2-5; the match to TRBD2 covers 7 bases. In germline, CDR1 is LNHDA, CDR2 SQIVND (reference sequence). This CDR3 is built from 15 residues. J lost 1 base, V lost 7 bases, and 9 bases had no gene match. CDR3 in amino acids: CASTPGGGAQETQYF. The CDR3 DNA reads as TGTGCCAGTACCCCCGGGGGAGGGGCCCAAGAGACCCAGTACTTC.

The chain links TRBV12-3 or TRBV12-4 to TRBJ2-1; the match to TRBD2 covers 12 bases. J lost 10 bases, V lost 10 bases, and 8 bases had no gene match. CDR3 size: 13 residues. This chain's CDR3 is CATQLAGGEEQFF. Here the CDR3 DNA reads TGTGCCACCCAACTAGCGGGGGGTGAGGAGCAGTTCTTC.

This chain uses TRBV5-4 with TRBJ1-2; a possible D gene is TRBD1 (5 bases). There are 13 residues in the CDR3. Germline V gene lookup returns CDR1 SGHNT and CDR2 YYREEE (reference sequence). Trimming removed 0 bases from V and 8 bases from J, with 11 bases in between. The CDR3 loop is CASSLVMGGGYTF. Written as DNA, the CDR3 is TGTGCCAGCAGCTTGGTGATGGGGGGAGGCTACACCTTC.

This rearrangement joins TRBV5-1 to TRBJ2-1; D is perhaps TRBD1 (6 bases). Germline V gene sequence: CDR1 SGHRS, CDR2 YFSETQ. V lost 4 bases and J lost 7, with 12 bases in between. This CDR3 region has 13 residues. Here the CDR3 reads CASSPGTQNEQFF. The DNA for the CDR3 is TGCGCCAGCAGCCCCGGGACACAGAATGAGCAGTTCTTC. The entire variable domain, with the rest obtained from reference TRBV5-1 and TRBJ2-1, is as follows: KAGVTQTPRYLIKTRGQQVTLSCSPISGHRSVSWYQQTPGQGLQFLFEYFSETQRNKGNFPGRFSGRQFSNSRSEMNVSTLELGDSALYLCASSPGTQNEQFFGPGTRLTVL.

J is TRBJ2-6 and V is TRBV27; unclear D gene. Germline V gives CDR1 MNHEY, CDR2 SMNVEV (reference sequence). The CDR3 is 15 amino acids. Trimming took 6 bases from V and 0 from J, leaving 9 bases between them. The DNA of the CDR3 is TGTGCCAGCAGGACCCCTTCCTCTGGGGCCAACGTCCTGACTTTC. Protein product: CASRTPSSGANVLTF.